A selection of T cell receptor beta chains follows, all from one sample in a study of T cells after yellow fever vaccination. MiXCR, applied by TCRdb to the 5' RACE reads, yields one record per CDR3 protein. The sample lists some 250,000 distinct CDR3 sequences; around 3.5% were seen once. The sample was PBMCs, taken 15 days after the yellow fever booster vaccination. The receptors derive from a man aged 18-30 years who received the YFV17D yellow fever vaccine. The CDR3 runs from the conserved cysteine through the conserved F or W. D genes are given only for firm matches. Rows give clone size only sometimes, using once, few, many, or a class for an expanded clone.

j_gene	d_gene	abundance	v_gene	CDR3nt	CDR3aa
TRBJ1-1	-	many	TRBV6-1	TGTGCCAGCAGTGACAGGGGAGTGAACACTGAAGCTTTCTTT	CASSDRGVNTEAFF
TRBJ1-4	-	many	TRBV5-1	TGCGCCAGCAGCCTCGGTTCAACTAATGAAAAACTGTTTTTT	CASSLGSTNEKLFF
TRBJ1-5	-	many	TRBV27	TGTGCCAGCAGTGGAAGGCCCCTGGAGCCCCAGCATTTT	CASSGRPLEPQHF
TRBJ2-5	TRBD1	-	TRBV5-1	TGCGCCAGCAGTCTTACAGGGGATGAGAAGGCCAAGTACTTC	CASSLTGDEKAKYF
TRBJ2-3	TRBD1	many	TRBV2	TGTGCCAGCAGTAGCCAGGGGGAAACAGATACGCAGTATTTT	CASSSQGETDTQYF
TRBJ2-2	-	many	TRBV6-4	TGTGCCAGCAGTGACCTTAGCACCGGGGAGCTGTTTTTT	CASSDLSTGELFF
TRBJ1-1	-	many	TRBV7-2	TGTGCCAGCAGTCTACACATGGGAGACACTGAAGCTTTCTTT	CASSLHMGDTEAFF
TRBJ1-5	-	-	TRBV6-5	TGTGCCAGCAGGGAGACATACAATCAGCCCCAGCATTTT	CASRETYNQPQHF
TRBJ2-5	-	many	TRBV5-1	TGCGCCAGCAGCTCGCCTATGGGCCAGGGGATACGGGAGACCCAGTACTTC	CASSSPMGQGIRETQYF
TRBJ2-1	-	many	TRBV12-3/TRBV12-4	TGTGCCAGCAGTTTATTAGTAAACCCCTACAATGAGCAGTTCTTC	CASSLLVNPYNEQFF
TRBJ2-7	-	few	TRBV1	TGCACCAGCAGCCAGGGTCTGGACAAAGACTACGAGCAGTACTTC	CTSSQGLDKDYEQYF
TRBJ2-1	TRBD1	few	TRBV6-1	TGTGCCAGCAGGGGGATATGGTACAGGGGGCGCGACAATGAGCAGTTCTTC	CASRGIWYRGRDNEQFF
TRBJ1-2	-	many	TRBV5-6	TGTGCCAGCAGCCCGGGACACCTCTATGGCTACACCTTC	CASSPGHLYGYTF
TRBJ1-2	-	many	TRBV9	TGTGCCAGCAGCGTAGGTGGGATCGATGGCTACACCTTC	CASSVGGIDGYTF
TRBJ2-1	TRBD2	many	TRBV7-3	TGTGCCAGCAGCCCCAAAACCGGGGGGTCCTACAATGAGCAGTTCTTC	CASSPKTGGSYNEQFF
TRBJ1-3	-	many	TRBV7-2	TGTGCCAGCAGCCCCCCCCTCGGGGGTGGAAACACCATATATTTT	CASSPPLGGGNTIYF
TRBJ2-7	-	many	TRBV9	TGTGCCAGCAGCGTATTTGACGGCATGGACGAGCAGTACTTC	CASSVFDGMDEQYF
TRBJ2-5	TRBD1	many	TRBV4-3	TGCGCCAGCAGCCAAGGACAGGGGGGTGTGGAGACCCAGTACTTC	CASSQGQGGVETQYF
TRBJ1-1	-	many	TRBV5-1	TGCGCCAGCAGCTTGGCCGGCGGTTACACTGAAGCTTTCTTT	CASSLAGGYTEAFF
TRBJ1-1	-	-	TRBV7-8	TGTGCCAGCAGCTCGGGCGGGGGGCTGAGGGACACTGAAGCTTTCTTT	CASSSGGGLRDTEAFF
TRBJ2-2	-	many	TRBV2	TGTGCCAGCAGTGAACTACAGGGAAGGAACACCGGGGAGCTGTTTTTT	CASSELQGRNTGELFF
TRBJ1-2	-	many	TRBV4-3	TGCGCCAGCAGCCAAGCAGGGGCCGTTCCCTATGGCTACACCTTC	CASSQAGAVPYGYTF
TRBJ1-6	TRBD1	many	TRBV7-9	TGTGCCAGCAGCTCCCCGGGACAGGGGGCAAGGGCCCTCCACTTT	CASSSPGQGARALHF
TRBJ2-5	-	many	TRBV12-3/TRBV12-4	TGTGCCAGCAGTCTCTTGGGGGGACAAGAGACCCAGTACTTC	CASSLLGGQETQYF
TRBJ1-6	-	many	TRBV10-3	TGTGCCATCAGTGAGTCGGCCGACGCACCCCTCCACTTT	CAISESADAPLHF
TRBJ1-3	-	few	TRBV5-1	TGCGCCAGCAGCTCCGGGACGGGGAGCTCTGGAAACACCATATATTTT	CASSSGTGSSGNTIYF
TRBJ1-4	TRBD1	many	TRBV20-1	TGCAGTGCTGGGAAGGGGGCCTCGGATGGAAAACTGTTTTTT	CSAGKGASDGKLFF
TRBJ1-1	-	many	TRBV5-1	TGCGCCAGCAGCGACCCCACATTGACCACTGAAGCTTTCTTT	CASSDPTLTTEAFF
TRBJ2-7	TRBD1	many	TRBV18	TGTGCCAGCTCACTCTCGCGACAGGGTACCTACGAGCAGTACTTC	CASSLSRQGTYEQYF
TRBJ1-1	TRBD1	many	TRBV30	TGTGCCTGGAGATTGGGGACAGGGAATACTGAAGCTTTCTTT	CAWRLGTGNTEAFF